What follows are 4 T cell receptor beta chains derived from one specimen sequenced in a study of T cell responses to AZD1222 COVID-19 vaccine. Using immunoSEQ multiplex PCR, the repertoire was profiled, and TCRdb retains in-frame clones only, with some absent. The sample yields around 83,000 clones, approximately 91% seen once. The input for sequencing was peripheral blood, taken on day 0 of AZD1222 vaccination. All receptors derive from an adult in good health.

The chain is built from TRBV6-6 and TRBJ1-1; no firm D call. Germline values: CDR1 MNHNY, CDR2 SVGAGI (reference sequence). The CDR3 has 13 residues. V dropped 0 bases and J dropped 5 bases, with 7 bases sitting between them. Written as DNA, the CDR3 is TGTGCCAGCAGTTACTCGATTGCAACTGAAGCTTTCTTT. Residues: CASSYSIATEAFF.

This chain uses TRBV7-2 with TRBJ1-2; no firm D call. This CDR3 region has 16 residues. In germline, CDR1 is SGHTA, CDR2 FQGNSA. The V gene lost 2 bases and the J gene lost 2 bases, with 15 bases spanning the gap. The CDR3 bases are TGTGCCAGCAGCTTATCAGCAGGACGGAACAACTATGGCTACACCTTC. Protein sequence: CASSLSAGRNNYGYTF. Full variable domain (missing parts from reference TRBV7-2 and TRBJ1-2): GAGVSQSPSNKVTEKGKDVELRCDPISGHTALYWYRQSLGQGLEFLIYFQGNSAPDKSGLPSDRFSAERTGGSVSTLTIQRTQQEDSAVYLCASSLSAGRNNYGYTFGSGTRLTVV.

This clone was picked up a small number of times. The chain recombines TRBV7-3 with TRBJ1-3; 7 nucleotides align to TRBD1. Germline V gene data show CDR1 as SGHTA and CDR2 as FQGTGA. Losses at the gene ends were 5 bases for V and 4 bases for J; bases not matched to a gene: 5. The CDR3 runs to 14 residues. DNA for the CDR3: TGTGCCAGCAGCCAGGGACAGATAGGAAACACCATATATTTT. Amino acids: CASSQGQIGNTIYF. The whole variable domain, remainder taken from reference TRBV7-3 and TRBJ1-3, is GAGVSQTPSNKVTEKGKYVELRCDPISGHTALYWYRQSLGQGPEFLIYFQGTGAADDSGLPNDRFFAVRPEGSVSTLKIQRTERGDSAVYLCASSQGQIGNTIYFGEGSWLTVV.

The gene calls are TRBV21-1 and TRBJ2-1; the tabulated D call, TRBD2, remains unverified against the DNA. TRBV21-1 is a pseudogene. CDR3 length: 17 amino acids. In DNA, the CDR3 is TGTGCCAGCAGCAAAGCGCTGTCGGCTAGCGGGAACAATGAGCAGTTCTTC. Its translation: CASSKALSASGNNEQFF.